The sample holds one count of the clone carrying this T cell receptor beta chain. The target antigen is unknown. Repertoires were generated with immunoSEQ multiplex PCR, while TCRdb's copy carries only in-frame clones and drops some. This sample carries about a million clones, about 80% of them seen once, and the ten largest clones take more than 0.85%. The sample belongs to a study of shared clonotypes between healthy human individuals. Study-wide results and limits: The generation probabilities recorded for non-shared clonotypes fell below those of clonotypes shared by all four donors.

The source is a man aged 18 to 30 in good health. Some clones in this sample may be carry-over from other donors' samples. The sequencing input was memory CD4+ T cells from PBMCs. The subset was: CD45RA-negative fraction.

The CDR3 loop reads CASSLVAGSFTGELFF. In nucleotides, the CDR3 is TGTGCCAGCAGCTTGGTAGCGGGATCATTCACCGGGGAGCTGTTTTTT. The chain carries TRBV5-6 and TRBJ2-2; 8 positions agree with TRBD2. Germline V gene sequence: CDR1 SGHDT, CDR2 YYEEEE. Losses at the gene ends were 0 bases for V and 4 bases for J; bases not matched to a gene: 5. The CDR3 loop spans 16 amino acids.